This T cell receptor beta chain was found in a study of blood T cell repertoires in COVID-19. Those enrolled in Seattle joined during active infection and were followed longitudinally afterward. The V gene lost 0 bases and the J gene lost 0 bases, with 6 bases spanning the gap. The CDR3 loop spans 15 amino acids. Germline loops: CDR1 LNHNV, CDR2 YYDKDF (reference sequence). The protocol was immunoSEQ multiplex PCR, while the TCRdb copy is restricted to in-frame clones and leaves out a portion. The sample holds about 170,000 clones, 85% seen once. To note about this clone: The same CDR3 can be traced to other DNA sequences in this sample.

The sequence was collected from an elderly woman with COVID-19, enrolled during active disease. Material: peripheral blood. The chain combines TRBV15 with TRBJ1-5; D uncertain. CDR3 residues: CATSRDRGSNQPQHF. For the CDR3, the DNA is TGTGCCACCAGCAGAGATCGGGGTAGCAATCAGCCCCAGCATTTT.